This entry lists 6 T cell receptor beta chains sequenced from one sample in a study of cytomegalovirus exposure and HLA in healthy donors. Measured with immunoSEQ multiplex PCR; TCRdb has only the in-frame clones, and not every one. Here the sample spans 150,000 to 200,000 clones, around 92% being singletons. The material sequenced was PBMCs. The receptors were gathered from a man aged 18-30 years in good health and CMV-seropositive.

V and J are TRBV27 and TRBJ2-1, with 7 bases matching TRBD2. V was clipped by 5 bases and J by 3 bases; unmatched bases: 7. The V gene's germline CDR1 is MNHEY and CDR2 SMNVEV (reference sequence). The CDR3 runs to 15 residues. CDR3 protein: CASSSLSGNYNEQFF. The CDR3 bases are TGTGCCAGCAGTAGCTTAAGCGGGAACTACAATGAGCAGTTCTTC.

This clone was picked up a small number of times. This chain uses TRBV11-2 with TRBJ1-3; unclear D gene. V dropped 4 bases and J dropped 2 bases, with 6 bases sitting between them. The germline V gene encodes CDR1 SGHAT and CDR2 FQNNGV. The CDR3 loop spans 13 amino acids. CDR3 in amino acids: CASSYNTGNTIYF. CDR3 bases: TGTGCCAGCAGCTACAATACTGGAAACACCATATATTTT.

V gene TRBV7-9 combines with J gene TRBJ2-1, with 7 bases fitting TRBD2. This CDR3 has 14 residues. The V gene's germline CDR1 is SEHNR and CDR2 FQNEAQ (reference sequence). Trimming cost V 5 bases and J 7 bases; bases outside gene matches: 8. The chain's CDR3 is CASSRGSGINEQFF. In DNA form, the CDR3 reads TGTGCCAGCAGCCGAGGAAGCGGGATTAATGAGCAGTTCTTC.

V gene TRBV25-1 combines with J gene TRBJ2-3; TRBD2 might be the D (6 bases). V lost 2 bases, J lost 3 bases, and 9 bases lay in between. In germline, CDR1 is MGHDK, CDR2 SYGVNS. This CDR3 region has 14 residues. The CDR3 DNA sequence: TGTGCCAGCAGTGAAGCGGGGTTGACAGATACGCAGTATTTT. This encodes CASSEAGLTDTQYF.

The gene calls are TRBV30 and TRBJ2-3; 8 nucleotides line up with TRBD2. J was trimmed by 1 base and V by 0 bases; bases with no gene match: 0. The CDR3 runs 14 residues. The germline gives CDR1 GTSNPN, CDR2 SVGIG (reference sequence). This CDR3 reads CAWSVLAGTDTQYF. The CDR3 coding sequence is TGTGCCTGGAGTGTACTAGCGGGCACAGATACGCAGTATTTT. The full variable domain, with the rest looked up from reference TRBV30 and TRBJ2-3, is SQTIHQWPATLVQPVGSPLSLECTVEGTSNPNLYWYRQAAGRGLQLLFYSVGIGQISSEVPQNLSASRPQDRQFILSSKKLLLSDSGFYLCAWSVLAGTDTQYFGPGTRLTVL.

The chain is built from TRBV4-1 and TRBJ1-1; 8 bases fit TRBD1. CDR3 size: 14 residues. The germline V gene has CDR1 MGHRA and CDR2 YSYEKL. V trimming: 5 bases; J trimming: 7 bases; junction bases outside the gene matches: 9. The CDR3 spells CASSETGARGEAFF. CDR3 DNA sequence: TGCGCCAGCAGCGAGACAGGGGCTAGGGGTGAAGCTTTCTTT.